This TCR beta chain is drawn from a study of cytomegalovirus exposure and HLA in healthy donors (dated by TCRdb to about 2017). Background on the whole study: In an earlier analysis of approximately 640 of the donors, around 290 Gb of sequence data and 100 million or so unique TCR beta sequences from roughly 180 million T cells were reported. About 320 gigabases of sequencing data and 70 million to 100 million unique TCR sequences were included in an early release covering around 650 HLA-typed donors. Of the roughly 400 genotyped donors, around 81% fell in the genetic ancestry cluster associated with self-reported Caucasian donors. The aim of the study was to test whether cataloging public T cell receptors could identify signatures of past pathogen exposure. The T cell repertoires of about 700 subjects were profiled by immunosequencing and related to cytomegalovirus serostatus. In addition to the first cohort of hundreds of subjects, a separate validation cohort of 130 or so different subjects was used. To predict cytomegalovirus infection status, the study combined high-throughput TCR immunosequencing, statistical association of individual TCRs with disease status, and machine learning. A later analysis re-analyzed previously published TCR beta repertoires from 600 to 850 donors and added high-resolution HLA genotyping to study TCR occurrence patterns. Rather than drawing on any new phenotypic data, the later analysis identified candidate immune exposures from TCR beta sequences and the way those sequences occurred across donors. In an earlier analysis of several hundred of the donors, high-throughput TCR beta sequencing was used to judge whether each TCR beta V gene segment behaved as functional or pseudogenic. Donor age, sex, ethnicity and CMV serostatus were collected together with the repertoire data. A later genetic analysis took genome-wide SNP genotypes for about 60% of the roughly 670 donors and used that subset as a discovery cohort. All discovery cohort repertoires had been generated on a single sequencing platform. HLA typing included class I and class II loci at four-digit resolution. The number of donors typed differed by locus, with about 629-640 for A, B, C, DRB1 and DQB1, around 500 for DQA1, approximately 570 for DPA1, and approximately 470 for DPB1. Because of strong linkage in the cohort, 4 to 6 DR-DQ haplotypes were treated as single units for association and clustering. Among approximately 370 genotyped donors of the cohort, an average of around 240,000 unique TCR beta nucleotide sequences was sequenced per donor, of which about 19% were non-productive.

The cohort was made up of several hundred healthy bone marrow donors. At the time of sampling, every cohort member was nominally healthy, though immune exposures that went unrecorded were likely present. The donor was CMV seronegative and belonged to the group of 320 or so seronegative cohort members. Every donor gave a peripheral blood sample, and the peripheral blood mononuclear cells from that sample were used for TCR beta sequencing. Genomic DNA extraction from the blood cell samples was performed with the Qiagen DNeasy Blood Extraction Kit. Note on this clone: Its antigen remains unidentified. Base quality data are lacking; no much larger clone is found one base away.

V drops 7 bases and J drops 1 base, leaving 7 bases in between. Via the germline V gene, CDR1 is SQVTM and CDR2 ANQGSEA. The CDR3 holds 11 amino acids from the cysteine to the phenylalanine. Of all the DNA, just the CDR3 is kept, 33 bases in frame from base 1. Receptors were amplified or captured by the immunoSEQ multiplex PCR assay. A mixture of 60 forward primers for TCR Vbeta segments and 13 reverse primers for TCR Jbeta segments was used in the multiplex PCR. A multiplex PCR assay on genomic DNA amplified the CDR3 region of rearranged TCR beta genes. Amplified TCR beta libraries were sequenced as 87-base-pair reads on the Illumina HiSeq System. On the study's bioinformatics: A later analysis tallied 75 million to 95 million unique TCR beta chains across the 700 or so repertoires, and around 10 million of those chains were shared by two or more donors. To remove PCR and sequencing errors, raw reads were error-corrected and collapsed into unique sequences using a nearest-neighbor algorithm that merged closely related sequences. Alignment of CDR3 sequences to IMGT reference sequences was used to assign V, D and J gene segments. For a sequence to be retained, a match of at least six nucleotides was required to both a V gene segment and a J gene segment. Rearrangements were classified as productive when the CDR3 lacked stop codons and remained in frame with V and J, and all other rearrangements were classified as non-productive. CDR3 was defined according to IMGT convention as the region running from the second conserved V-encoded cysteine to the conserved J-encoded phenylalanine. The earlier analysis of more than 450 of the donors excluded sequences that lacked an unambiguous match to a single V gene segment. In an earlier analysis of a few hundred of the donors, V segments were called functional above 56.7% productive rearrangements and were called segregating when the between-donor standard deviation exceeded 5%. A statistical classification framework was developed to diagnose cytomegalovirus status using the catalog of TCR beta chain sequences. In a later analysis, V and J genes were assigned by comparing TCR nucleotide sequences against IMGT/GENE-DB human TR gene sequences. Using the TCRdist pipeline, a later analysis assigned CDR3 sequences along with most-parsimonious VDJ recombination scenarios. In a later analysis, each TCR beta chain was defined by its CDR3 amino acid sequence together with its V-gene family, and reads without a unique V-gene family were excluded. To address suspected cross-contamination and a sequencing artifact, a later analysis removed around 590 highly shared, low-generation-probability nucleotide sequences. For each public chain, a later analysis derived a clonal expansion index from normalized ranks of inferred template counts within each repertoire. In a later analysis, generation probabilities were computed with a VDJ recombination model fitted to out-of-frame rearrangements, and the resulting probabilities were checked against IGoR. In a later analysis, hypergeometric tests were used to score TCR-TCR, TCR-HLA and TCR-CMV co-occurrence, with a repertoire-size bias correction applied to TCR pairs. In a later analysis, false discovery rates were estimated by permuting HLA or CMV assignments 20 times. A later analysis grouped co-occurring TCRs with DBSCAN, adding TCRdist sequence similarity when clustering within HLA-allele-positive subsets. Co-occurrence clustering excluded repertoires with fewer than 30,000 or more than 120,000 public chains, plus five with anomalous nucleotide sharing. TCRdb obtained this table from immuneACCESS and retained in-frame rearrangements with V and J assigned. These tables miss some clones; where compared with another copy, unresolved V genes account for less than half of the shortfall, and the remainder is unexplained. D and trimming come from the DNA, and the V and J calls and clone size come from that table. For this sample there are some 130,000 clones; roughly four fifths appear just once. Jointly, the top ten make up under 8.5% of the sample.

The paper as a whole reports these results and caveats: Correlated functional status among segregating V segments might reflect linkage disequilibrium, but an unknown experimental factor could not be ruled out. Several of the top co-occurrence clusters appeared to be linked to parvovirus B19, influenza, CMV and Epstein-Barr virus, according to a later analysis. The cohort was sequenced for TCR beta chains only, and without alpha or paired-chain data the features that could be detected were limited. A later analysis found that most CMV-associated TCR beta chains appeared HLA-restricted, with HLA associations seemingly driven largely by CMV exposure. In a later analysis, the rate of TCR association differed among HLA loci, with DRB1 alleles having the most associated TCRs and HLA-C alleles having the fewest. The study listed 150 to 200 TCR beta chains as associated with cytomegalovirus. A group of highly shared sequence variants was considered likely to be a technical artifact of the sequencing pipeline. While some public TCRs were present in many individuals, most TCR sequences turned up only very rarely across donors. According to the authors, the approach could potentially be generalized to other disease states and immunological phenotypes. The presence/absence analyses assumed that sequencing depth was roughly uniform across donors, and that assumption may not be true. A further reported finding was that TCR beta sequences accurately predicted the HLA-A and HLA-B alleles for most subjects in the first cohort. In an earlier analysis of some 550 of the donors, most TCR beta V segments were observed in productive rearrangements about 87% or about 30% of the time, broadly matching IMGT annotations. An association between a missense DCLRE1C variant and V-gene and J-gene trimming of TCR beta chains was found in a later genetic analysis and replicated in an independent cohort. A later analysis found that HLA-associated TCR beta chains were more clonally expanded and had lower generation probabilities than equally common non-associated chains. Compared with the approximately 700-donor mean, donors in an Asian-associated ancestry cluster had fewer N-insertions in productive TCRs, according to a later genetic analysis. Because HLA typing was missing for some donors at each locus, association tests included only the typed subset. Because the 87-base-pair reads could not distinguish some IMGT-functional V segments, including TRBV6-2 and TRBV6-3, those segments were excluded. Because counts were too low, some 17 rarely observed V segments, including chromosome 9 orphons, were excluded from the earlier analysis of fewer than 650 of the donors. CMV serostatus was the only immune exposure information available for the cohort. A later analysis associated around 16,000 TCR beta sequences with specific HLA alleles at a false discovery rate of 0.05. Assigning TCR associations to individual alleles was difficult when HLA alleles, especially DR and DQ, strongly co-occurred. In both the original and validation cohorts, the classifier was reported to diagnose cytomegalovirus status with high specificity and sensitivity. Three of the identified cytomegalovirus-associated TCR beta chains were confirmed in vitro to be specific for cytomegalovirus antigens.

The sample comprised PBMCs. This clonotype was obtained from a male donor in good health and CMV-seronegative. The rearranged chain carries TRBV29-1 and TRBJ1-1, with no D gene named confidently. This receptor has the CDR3 CSGSENTEAFF. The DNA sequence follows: TGCAGCGGGTCAGAGAACACTGAAGCTTTCTTT.